The T cell receptor (beta chain) described here comes from a study of PD-1 blockade in classical Hodgkin lymphoma. The CDR3 consists of 14 residues. Germline V CDR1 and CDR2: SGDLS, YYNGEE. Trimming cost V 0 bases and J 1 base, with 7 bases left between them. The assay was immunoSEQ multiplex PCR, and TCRdb's table has in-frame clones only and misses some. This table holds 35,000 to 45,000 clones, 75% to 90% found once. Relapses following autologous stem cell transplantation were seen in all patients, with brentuximab vedotin exposure varying. Findings and caveats of the study: The authors have not defined what causes the repertoire differences, possibly disease activity or prior therapy. Relative to healthy donors, newly diagnosed patients reportedly had lower baseline TCR diversity, which was reported as lower still in relapsed/refractory patients.

About this clone: What it binds is not known. Other DNA sequences of this sample code for an identical CDR3.

Sequencing used peripheral blood mononuclear cells (PBMCs), obtained at baseline. The V gene is TRBV9, the J gene TRBJ1-1; D ambiguous. This sequence was found in a human donor with classical Hodgkin lymphoma. The CDR3 loop reads CASSVGSRNTEAFF. CDR3 DNA sequence: TGTGCCAGCAGCGTAGGGAGTAGGAACACTGAAGCTTTCTTT.